This T cell receptor beta chain is drawn from a study of T cell changes during pregnancy in multiple sclerosis. Assay used: immunoSEQ multiplex PCR; TCRdb lists only in-frame clones, some missing. There are approximately 18,000 clones in the sample; about 90% occur only once, and roughly 14% lies in the top ten. The CDR3 loop spans 13 amino acids. The V gene lost 3 bases and the J gene lost 4 bases, with 10 bases spanning the gap. CDR1 and CDR2 (germline): MDHEN, SYDVKM. The sample consisted of CD8+ T cells from peripheral blood mononuclear cells, taken in the third trimester of pregnancy. The rearrangement joins TRBV28 to TRBJ2-7; D remains unclear. This clonotype was obtained from a female donor in good health, enrolled as a control in a pregnancy study. CDR3 in DNA: TGTGCCAGCAGTTTGGATAGACTTTACGAGCAGTACTTC. Its translation is CASSLDRLYEQYF. The variable domain in full, with the rest retrieved from reference TRBV28 and TRBJ2-7, is DVKVTQSSRYLVKRTGEKVFLECVQDMDHENMFWYRQDPGLGLRLIYFSYDVKMKEKGDIPEGYSVSREKKERFSLILESASTNQTSMYLCASSLDRLYEQYFGPGTRLTVT.